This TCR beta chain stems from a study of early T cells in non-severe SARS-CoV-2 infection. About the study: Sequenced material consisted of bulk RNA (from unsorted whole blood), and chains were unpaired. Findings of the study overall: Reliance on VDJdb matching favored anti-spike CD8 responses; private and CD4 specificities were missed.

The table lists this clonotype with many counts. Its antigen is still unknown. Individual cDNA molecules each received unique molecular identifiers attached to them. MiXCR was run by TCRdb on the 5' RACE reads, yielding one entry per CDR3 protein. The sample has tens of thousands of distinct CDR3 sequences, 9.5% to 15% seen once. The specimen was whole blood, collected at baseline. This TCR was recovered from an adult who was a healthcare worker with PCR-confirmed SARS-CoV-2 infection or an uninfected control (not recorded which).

The CDR3 reads CSANQQGAEEQYF. CDR3 bases: TGCAGTGCTAATCAGCAGGGGGCGGAAGAGCAGTACTTC. The chain uses TRBV20-1 and TRBJ2-7, with TRBD1 matching 8 bases. V dropped 4 bases and J dropped 7; count of bases not matched to a gene: 9. CDR3 length equals 13 residues. CDR1 DFQATT and CDR2 SNEGSKA come from the germline V gene (reference sequence).